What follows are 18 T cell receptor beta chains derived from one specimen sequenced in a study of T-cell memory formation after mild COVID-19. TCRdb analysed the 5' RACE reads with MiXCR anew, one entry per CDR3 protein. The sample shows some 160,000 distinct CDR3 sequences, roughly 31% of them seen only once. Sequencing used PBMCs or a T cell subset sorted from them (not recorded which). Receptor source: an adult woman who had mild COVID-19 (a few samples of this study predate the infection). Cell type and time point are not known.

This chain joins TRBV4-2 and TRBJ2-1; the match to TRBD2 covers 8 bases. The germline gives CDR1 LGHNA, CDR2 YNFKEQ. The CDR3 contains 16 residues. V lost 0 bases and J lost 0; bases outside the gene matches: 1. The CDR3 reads CASSQDLAGSYNEQFF. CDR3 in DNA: TGTGCCAGCAGCCAAGATCTAGCGGGCTCCTACAATGAGCAGTTCTTC.

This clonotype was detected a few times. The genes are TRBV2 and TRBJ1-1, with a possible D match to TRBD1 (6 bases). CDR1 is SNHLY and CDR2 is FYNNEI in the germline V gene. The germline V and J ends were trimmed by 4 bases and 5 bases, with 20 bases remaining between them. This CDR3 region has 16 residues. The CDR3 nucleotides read TGTGCCAGCAGTGCCTTAGAACAGGGAGGAGGGACTGAAGCTTTCTTT. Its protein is CASSALEQGGGTEAFF.

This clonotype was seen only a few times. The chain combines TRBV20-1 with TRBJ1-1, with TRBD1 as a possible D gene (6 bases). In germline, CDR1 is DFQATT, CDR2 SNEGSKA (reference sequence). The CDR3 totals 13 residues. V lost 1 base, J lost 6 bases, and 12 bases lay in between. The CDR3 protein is CSARAENRAEAFF. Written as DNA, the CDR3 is TGCAGTGCTAGAGCAGAAAACAGGGCTGAAGCTTTCTTT.

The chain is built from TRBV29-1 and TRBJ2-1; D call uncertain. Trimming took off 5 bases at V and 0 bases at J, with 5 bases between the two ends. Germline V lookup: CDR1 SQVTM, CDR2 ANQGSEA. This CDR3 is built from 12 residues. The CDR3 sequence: CSVLPSYNEQFF. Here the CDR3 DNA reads TGCAGCGTTCTCCCCTCCTACAATGAGCAGTTCTTC.

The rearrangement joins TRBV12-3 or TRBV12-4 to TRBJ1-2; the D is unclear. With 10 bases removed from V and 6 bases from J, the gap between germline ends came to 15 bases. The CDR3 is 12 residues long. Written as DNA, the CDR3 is TGTGCCATCCGCCGGGGAGTTCATGGCTACACCTTC. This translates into CAIRRGVHGYTF.

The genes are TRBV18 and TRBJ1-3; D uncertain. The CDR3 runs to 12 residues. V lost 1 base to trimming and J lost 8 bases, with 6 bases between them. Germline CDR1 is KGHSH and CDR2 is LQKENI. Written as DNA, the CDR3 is TGTGCCAGCTCACCACAGGGAGACACCATATATTTT. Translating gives CASSPQGDTIYF.

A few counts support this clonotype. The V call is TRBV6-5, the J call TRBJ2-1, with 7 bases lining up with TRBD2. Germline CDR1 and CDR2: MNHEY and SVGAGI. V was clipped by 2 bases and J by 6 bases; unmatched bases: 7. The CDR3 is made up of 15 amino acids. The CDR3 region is CASSYGRGWSNEQFF. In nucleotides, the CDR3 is TGTGCCAGCAGTTACGGGCGGGGGTGGAGCAATGAGCAGTTCTTC.

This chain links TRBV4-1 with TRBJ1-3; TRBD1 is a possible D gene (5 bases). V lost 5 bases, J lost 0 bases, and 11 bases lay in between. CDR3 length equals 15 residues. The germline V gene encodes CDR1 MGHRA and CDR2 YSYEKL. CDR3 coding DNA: TGCGCCAGCAGCTTCAGGGTCCTCTCTGGAAACACCATATATTTT. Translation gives CASSFRVLSGNTIYF.

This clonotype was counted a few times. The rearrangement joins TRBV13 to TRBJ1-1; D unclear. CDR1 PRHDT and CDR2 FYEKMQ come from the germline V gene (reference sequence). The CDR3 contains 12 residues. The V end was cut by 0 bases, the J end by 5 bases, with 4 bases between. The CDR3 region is CASSLGQTEAFF. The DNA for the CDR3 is TGTGCCAGCAGCTTAGGACAGACTGAAGCTTTCTTT.

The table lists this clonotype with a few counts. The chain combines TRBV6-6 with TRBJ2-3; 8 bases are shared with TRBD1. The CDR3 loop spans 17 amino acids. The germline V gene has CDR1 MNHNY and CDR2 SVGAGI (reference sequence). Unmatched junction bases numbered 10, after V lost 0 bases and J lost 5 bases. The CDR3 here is CASSYSISQGVGDTQYF. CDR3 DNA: TGTGCCAGCAGTTACTCGATATCACAGGGGGTAGGAGATACGCAGTATTTT.

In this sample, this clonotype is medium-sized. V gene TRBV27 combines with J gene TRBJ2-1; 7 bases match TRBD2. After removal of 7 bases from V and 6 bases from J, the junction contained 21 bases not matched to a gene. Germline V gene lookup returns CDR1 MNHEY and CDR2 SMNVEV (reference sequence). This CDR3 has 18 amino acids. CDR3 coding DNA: TGTGCCAGCACCACTACCGGGGGGTCCCTTCTGCTTACCAATGAGCAGTTCTTC. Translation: CASTTTGGSLLLTNEQFF.

CDR3 region: CASSQRWNNEQFF. The CDR3 DNA reads TGTGCCAGCAGCCAACGCTGGAACAATGAGCAGTTCTTC. The chain uses TRBV14 and TRBJ2-1, with D uncertain. The CDR3 consists of 13 residues. The germline V and J ends were trimmed by 2 bases and 5 bases, with 7 bases remaining between them. Germline CDR1 is SGHDN and CDR2 is FVKESK.

The CDR3 sequence is CASSSTGWAYNEQFF. The CDR3 nucleotides read TGTGCCAGCAGTTCCACAGGGTGGGCCTACAATGAGCAGTTCTTC. This rearrangement joins TRBV6-5 to TRBJ2-1; TRBD1 might be the D (6 bases). V lost 4 bases, J lost 2 bases, and 12 bases lay in between. The CDR3 is 15 residues long. Germline loops: CDR1 MNHEY, CDR2 SVGAGI.

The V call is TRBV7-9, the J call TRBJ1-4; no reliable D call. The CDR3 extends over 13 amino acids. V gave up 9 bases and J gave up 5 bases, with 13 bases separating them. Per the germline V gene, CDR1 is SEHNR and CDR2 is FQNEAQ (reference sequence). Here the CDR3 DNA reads TGTGCCAGTAACAGAGACGAAAATGAAAAACTGTTTTTT. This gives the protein CASNRDENEKLFF.

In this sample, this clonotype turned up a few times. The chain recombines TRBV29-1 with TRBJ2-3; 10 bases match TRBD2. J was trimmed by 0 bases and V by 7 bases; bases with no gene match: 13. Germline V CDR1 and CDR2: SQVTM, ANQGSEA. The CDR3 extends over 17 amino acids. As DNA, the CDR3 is TGCAGCGCCAAGCGGGGGGGACTCTCACTGAGCACAGATACGCAGTATTTT. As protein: CSAKRGGLSLSTDTQYF.

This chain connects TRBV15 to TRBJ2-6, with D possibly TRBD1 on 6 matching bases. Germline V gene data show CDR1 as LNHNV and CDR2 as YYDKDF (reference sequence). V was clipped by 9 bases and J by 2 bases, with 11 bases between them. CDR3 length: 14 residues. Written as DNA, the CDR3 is TGTGCCACGAGAGCAGGGGCTGGGGCCAACGTCCTGACTTTC. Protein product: CATRAGAGANVLTF.

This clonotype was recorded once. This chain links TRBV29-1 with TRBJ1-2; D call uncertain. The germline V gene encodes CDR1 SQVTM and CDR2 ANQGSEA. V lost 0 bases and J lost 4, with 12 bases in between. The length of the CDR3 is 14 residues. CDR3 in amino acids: CSVEDLAALYGYTF. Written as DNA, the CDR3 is TGCAGCGTTGAAGATTTGGCAGCTCTCTATGGCTACACCTTC.

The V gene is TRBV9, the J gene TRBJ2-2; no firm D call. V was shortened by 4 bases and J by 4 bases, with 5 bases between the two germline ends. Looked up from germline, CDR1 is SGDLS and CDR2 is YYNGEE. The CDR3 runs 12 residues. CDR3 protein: CASSHATGELFF. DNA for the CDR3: TGTGCCAGCAGCCACGCCACCGGGGAGCTGTTTTTT.